Below are 9 T cell receptor beta chains sequenced from a single sample in a study of human T cells and chemical hapten exposure. The sample's time point: healthy volunteer bleed at 6 weeks. The template was total RNA from unfractionated whole blood. TCRdb re-called the RACE reads through MiXCR, storing one row per CDR3 protein. The sample shows some 78,000 distinct CDR3 sequences, about 8.7% of them seen only once. The sample comprised whole blood. The receptors stem from a male donor in good health. Some clones in this sample may be carry-over from other donors' samples.

The chain uses TRBV10-1 and TRBJ2-5; D gene ambiguous. The CDR3 length is 13 residues. Per the germline V gene, CDR1 is WNHNN and CDR2 is SYGVQD (reference sequence). V gave up 3 bases and J gave up 4 bases, with 9 bases separating them. In nucleotides, the CDR3 is TGCGCCAGCAGTGACGGTTGGGGAGAGACCCAGTACTTC. Its translation is CASSDGWGETQYF.

The chain links TRBV5-1 to TRBJ1-1; D gene uncertain. The CDR3 is made up of 14 amino acids. Trimming cost V 0 bases and J 1 base, with 7 bases left between them. Germline V gives CDR1 SGHRS, CDR2 YFSETQ. The CDR3 here is CASSLAYGNTEAFF. CDR3 bases: TGCGCCAGCAGCTTGGCCTATGGGAACACTGAAGCTTTCTTT.

This clonotype has a count of ten or more. The J gene is TRBJ1-5, the V gene TRBV30; TRBD1 might be the D (6 bases). Germline CDR1 is GTSNPN and CDR2 is SVGIG (reference sequence). The CDR3 is 15 residues long. V lost 2 bases and J lost 4, with 15 bases in between. The CDR3 loop reads CAWSFMGARNQPQHF. CDR3 DNA sequence: TGTGCCTGGAGTTTCATGGGGGCGAGGAATCAGCCCCAGCATTTT. Filled out from reference TRBV30 and TRBJ1-5, the complete variable domain reads SQTIHQWPATLVQPVGSPLSLECTVEGTSNPNLYWYRQAAGRGLQLLFYSVGIGQISSEVPQNLSASRPQDRQFILSSKKLLLSDSGFYLCAWSFMGARNQPQHFGDGTRLSIL.

This clonotype showed up just a few times. The chain has TRBV2 and TRBJ1-2; weak D call: TRBD1 (6 bases). CDR3 length: 13 amino acids. V dropped 5 bases and J dropped 6 bases, with 13 bases sitting between them. Germline V gene lookup returns CDR1 SNHLY and CDR2 FYNNEI. The CDR3: CASSTGSYDGYTF. The CDR3, as DNA: TGTGCCAGCAGTACAGGGAGCTACGATGGCTACACCTTC.

J is TRBJ2-5 and V is TRBV5-6; D is undetermined. The CDR3 runs 14 residues. Trimming shortened V by 1 base and J by 5 bases, and 12 bases separated the two germline ends. Per the germline V gene, CDR1 is SGHDT and CDR2 is YYEEEE. The CDR3 spells CASSLSPREETQYF. As DNA, the CDR3 is TGTGCCAGCAGCTTGTCCCCTCGAGAGGAGACCCAGTACTTC.

This clonotype came up a few times. The chain recombines TRBV29-1 with TRBJ2-6, with D possibly being TRBD1 (5 bases). The CDR3 extends over 16 amino acids. Looked up from germline, CDR1 is SQVTM and CDR2 is ANQGSEA. Trimming stripped 4 bases from V and 2 bases from J, with 15 bases between. Here the CDR3 DNA reads TGCAGCGTTGTTACCAGGGCGCTCACTGGGGCCAACGTCCTGACTTTC. It specifies CSVVTRALTGANVLTF.

The sample holds a few counts of this clonotype. V gene TRBV20-1 combines with J gene TRBJ1-6; 9 bases line up with TRBD1. This CDR3 region has 14 residues. V was pared by 6 bases and J by 9 bases, with 9 bases of the junction left unmatched. Germline CDR1 and CDR2: DFQATT and SNEGSKA (reference sequence). DNA for the CDR3: TGCAGTGCAACGGCGGGACAGGGCCCTTCACCCCTCCACTTT. This codes for CSATAGQGPSPLHF.

This clonotype was counted a few times. The chain recombines TRBV7-3 with TRBJ2-1; 11 bases match TRBD2. V lost 5 bases, J lost 0 bases, and 6 bases stayed unmatched. The CDR3 runs to 17 residues. Germline CDR1 reads SGHTA; CDR2 reads FQGTGA. CDR3 residues: CASSRRLAGSSYNEQFF. The CDR3, as DNA: TGTGCCAGCAGCCGCCGACTAGCGGGAAGCTCCTACAATGAGCAGTTCTTC.

This clonotype was seen a handful of times. The chain uses TRBV2 and TRBJ2-3; D not certain. V shed 7 bases and J shed 1 base, with 15 bases lying between them. The CDR3 consists of 15 residues. Germline V lookup: CDR1 SNHLY, CDR2 FYNNEI. The CDR3 spells CASTKPQVGTDTQYF. CDR3 sequence (DNA): TGTGCCAGCACCAAACCTCAGGTCGGCACAGATACGCAGTATTTT.